This entry describes one TCR beta chain. What it binds is not known. Naive CD8 cells comprised CD45RO-negative, CCR7-positively selected cells, excluding terminally differentiated effector memory CD45RA+ cells. Germline V gene lookup returns CDR1 WNHNN and CDR2 SYGVQD (reference sequence). Between the trimmed V and J ends, which lost 8 bases and 4 bases, there was a span of 20 bases. This CDR3 contains 15 residues. This entry belongs to a study of shared clonotypes between healthy human individuals. Genomic DNA belonging to each subset was distributed in equal measure over several immunoSEQ plates. The protocol was immunoSEQ multiplex PCR, while the TCRdb copy is restricted to in-frame clones and leaves out a portion. The sample shows roughly 2,000,000 clones, 90% to 95% of them seen only once. Study-wide results and caveats: Rarefaction gave evidence that sorted-subset sequencing remained incomplete despite large depth.

The source is a man between 18 and 35 years old in good health. Some clones in this sample may be carry-over from other donors' samples. The sample comprised naive CD8+ T cells from PBMCs. The rearrangement links TRBV10-1 to TRBJ1-1, with TRBD1 as a possible D gene (5 bases). The CDR3: CASPPGGRTGTEAFF. In DNA form, the CDR3 reads TGCGCCAGCCCCCCCGGGGGGAGAACAGGCACTGAAGCTTTCTTT.